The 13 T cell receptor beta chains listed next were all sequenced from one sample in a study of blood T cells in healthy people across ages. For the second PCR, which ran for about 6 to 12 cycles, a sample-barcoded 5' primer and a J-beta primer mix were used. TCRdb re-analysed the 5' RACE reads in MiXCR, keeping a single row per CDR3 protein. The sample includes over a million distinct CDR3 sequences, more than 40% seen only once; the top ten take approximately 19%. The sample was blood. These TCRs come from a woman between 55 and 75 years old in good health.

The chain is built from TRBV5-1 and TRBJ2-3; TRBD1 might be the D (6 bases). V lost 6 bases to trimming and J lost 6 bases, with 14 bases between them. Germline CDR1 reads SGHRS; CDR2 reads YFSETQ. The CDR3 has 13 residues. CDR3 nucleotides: TGCGCCAGCAACCCAGGGGAAACGGATACGCAGTATTTT. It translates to CASNPGETDTQYF.

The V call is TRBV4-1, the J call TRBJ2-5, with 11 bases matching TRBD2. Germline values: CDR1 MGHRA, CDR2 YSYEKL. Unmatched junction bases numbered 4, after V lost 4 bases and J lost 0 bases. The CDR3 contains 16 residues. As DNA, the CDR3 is TGCGCCAGCAGCCGACCGGGACTAGCGGACCAAGAGACCCAGTACTTC. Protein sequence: CASSRPGLADQETQYF.

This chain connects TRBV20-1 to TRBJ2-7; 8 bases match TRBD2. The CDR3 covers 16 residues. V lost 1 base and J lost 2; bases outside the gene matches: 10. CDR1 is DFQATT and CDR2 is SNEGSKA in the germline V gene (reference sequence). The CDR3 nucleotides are TGCAGTGCTAGAGGGACTAGCCCTTTTAACCCCTACGAGCAGTACTTC. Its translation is CSARGTSPFNPYEQYF.

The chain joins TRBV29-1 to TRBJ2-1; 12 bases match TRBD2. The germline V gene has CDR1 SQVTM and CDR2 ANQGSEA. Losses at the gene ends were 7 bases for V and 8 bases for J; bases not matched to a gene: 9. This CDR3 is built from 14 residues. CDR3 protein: CSAIPSGRGDEQFF. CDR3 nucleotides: TGCAGCGCTATTCCTAGCGGGAGGGGCGATGAGCAGTTCTTC.

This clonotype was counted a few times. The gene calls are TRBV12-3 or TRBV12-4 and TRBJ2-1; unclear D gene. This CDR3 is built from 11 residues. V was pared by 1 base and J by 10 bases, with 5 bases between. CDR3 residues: CASSLGWEQFF. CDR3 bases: TGTGCCAGCAGTTTAGGATGGGAGCAGTTCTTC.

The CDR3 DNA is TGTGCCAGCAGTGTAAAGGGGGCGCGCAATTCACCCCTCCACTTT. It yields the protein CASSVKGARNSPLHF. The chain joins TRBV25-1 to TRBJ1-6; TRBD1 matches 7 bases. The CDR3 spans 15 residues. Unmatched junction bases numbered 7, after V lost 4 bases and J lost 7 bases. Germline V CDR1 and CDR2: MGHDK, SYGVNS. Based on the CDR3 plus reference TRBV25-1 and TRBJ1-6, the full variable domain is EADIYQTPRYLVIGTGKKITLECSQTMGHDKMYWYQQDPGMELHLIHYSYGVNSTEKGDLSSESTVSRIRTEHFPLTLESARPSHTSQYLCASSVKGARNSPLHFGNGTRLTVT.

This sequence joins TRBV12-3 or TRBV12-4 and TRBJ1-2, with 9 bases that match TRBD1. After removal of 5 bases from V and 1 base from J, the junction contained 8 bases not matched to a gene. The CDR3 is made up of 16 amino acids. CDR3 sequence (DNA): TGTGCCAGCAGTCCGGTCCGGGACAGGGTTAACTATGGCTACACCTTC. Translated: CASSPVRDRVNYGYTF.

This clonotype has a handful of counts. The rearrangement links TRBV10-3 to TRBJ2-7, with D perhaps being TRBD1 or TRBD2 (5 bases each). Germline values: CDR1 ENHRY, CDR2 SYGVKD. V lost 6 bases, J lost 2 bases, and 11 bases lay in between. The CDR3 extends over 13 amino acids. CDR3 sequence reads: CAISEVGAYEQYF. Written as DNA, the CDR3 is TGTGCCATCAGCGAGGTGGGGGCCTACGAGCAGTACTTC.

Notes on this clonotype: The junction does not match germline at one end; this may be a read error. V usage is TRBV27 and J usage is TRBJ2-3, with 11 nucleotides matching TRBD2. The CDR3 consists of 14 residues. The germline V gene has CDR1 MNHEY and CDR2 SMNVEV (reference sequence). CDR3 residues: CTSSISRTSGLQYF. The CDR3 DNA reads TGTACCAGCAGTATATCCAGGACTAGCGGGTTGCAGTATTTT.

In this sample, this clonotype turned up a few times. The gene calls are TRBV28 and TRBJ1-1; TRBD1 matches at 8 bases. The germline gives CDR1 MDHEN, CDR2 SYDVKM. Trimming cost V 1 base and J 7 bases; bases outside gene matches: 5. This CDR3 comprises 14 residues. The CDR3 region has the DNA TGTGCCAGCAGTTTATCTTCGACAGGGGTTGAAGCTTTCTTT. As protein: CASSLSSTGVEAFF.

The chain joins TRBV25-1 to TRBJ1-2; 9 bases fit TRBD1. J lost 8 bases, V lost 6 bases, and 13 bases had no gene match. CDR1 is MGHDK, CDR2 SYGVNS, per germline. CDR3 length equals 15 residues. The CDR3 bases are TGTGCCAGCAGGGGGCCGGGACAGGGTGATAAGGGCTACACCTTC. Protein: CASRGPGQGDKGYTF.

CDR3 region: CSVEDWGDEQFF. In nucleotides, the CDR3 is TGCAGCGTTGAAGATTGGGGCGATGAGCAGTTCTTC. The rearrangement links TRBV29-1 to TRBJ2-1; TRBD1 might be the D (5 bases). CDR3 length: 12 residues. Germline V gene lookup returns CDR1 SQVTM and CDR2 ANQGSEA. V was trimmed by 0 bases and J by 8 bases, leaving 8 bases between them.

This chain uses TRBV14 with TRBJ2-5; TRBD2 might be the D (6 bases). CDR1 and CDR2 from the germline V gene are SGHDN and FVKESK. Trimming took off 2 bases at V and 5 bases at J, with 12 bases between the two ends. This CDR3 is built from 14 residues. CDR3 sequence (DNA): TGTGCCAGCAGCCAACAGGGAGGTCTGGAGACCCAGTACTTC. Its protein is CASSQQGGLETQYF.